The rows below give T cell receptor beta chains drawn from one sample of a study of T cell changes during pregnancy in multiple sclerosis. Sequencing used immunoSEQ multiplex PCR; TCRdb keeps in-frame clones, though not all of them. The sample has tens of thousands of clones; roughly 89% are singletons. The input for sequencing was CD8+ T cells from peripheral blood mononuclear cells, taken before pregnancy. These TCRs come from a female donor with multiple sclerosis, enrolled in a pregnancy study. Both conserved end residues are part of each CDR3. The D gene is left open where the match is weak. Rows may omit the clone size; those that give it use once, few, many or a size class.

v_gene	abundance	d_gene	j_gene	CDR3aa	CDR3nt
TRBV5-1	NA	TRBD2	TRBJ2-7	CASSWGDYSYEQYF	TGCGCCAGCAGCTGGGGGGACTACTCCTACGAGCAGTACTTC
TRBV30	NA	TRBD1	TRBJ1-1	CAWDRVSGTEAFF	TGTGCCTGGGACAGGGTGTCGGGGACTGAAGCTTTCTTT
TRBV9	NA	TRBD1	TRBJ1-2	CASSPGTAPSINYGYTF	TGTGCCAGCAGCCCCGGGACAGCACCGTCAATCAACTATGGCTACACCTTC
TRBV27	few	TRBD1	TRBJ1-1	CASSLSLGQGAFF	TGTGCCAGCAGTTTATCCTTAGGACAGGGAGCTTTCTTT
TRBV6-6	NA	TRBD2	TRBJ2-5	CASRGGLETQYF	TGTGCCAGCCGGGGGGGTTTAGAGACCCAGTACTTC
TRBV9	once	NA	TRBJ1-2	CASSISNYGYTF	TGTGCCAGCAGTATCTCTAACTATGGCTACACCTTC
TRBV6-4	NA	TRBD2	TRBJ2-5	CASSASGGAEETQYF	TGTGCCAGCAGTGCTAGCGGGGGGGCGGAAGAGACCCAGTACTTC
TRBV25-1	NA	NA	TRBJ2-7	CASSESWARGYEQYF	TGTGCCAGCAGTGAATCTTGGGCCAGGGGATACGAGCAGTACTTC
TRBV4-1	NA	TRBD1	TRBJ2-7	CASSLGQGTYEQYF	TGCGCCAGCAGCCTAGGACAGGGAACCTACGAGCAGTACTTC
TRBV2	NA	NA	TRBJ2-1	CASSEAGVLYNEQFF	TGTGCCAGCAGTGAAGCGGGAGTCCTCTACAATGAGCAGTTCTTC
TRBV7-4	NA	NA	TRBJ1-5	CASSPTAGKKDQPQHF	TGTGCCAGCAGCCCAACGGCAGGGAAGAAGGATCAGCCCCAGCATTTT
TRBV7-2	NA	NA	TRBJ1-1	CASSLDWVKGGTEAFF	TGTGCCAGCAGCTTAGACTGGGTCAAAGGCGGCACTGAAGCTTTCTTT
TRBV28	NA	NA	TRBJ1-6	CASSFRHPYRRNSPLHF	TGTGCCAGCAGTTTTCGTCATCCTTACCGGCGGAATTCACCCCTCCACTTT
TRBV29-1	NA	NA	TRBJ1-2	CSVESGVGGYTF	TGCAGCGTTGAGTCGGGGGTTGGTGGCTACACCTTC
TRBV27	few	NA	TRBJ1-1	CASSLFRNTEAFF	TGTGCCAGCAGTCTATTTCGGAACACTGAAGCTTTCTTT
TRBV7-9	NA	TRBD1	TRBJ2-7	CASTPPLMTDRSYEQYF	TGTGCCAGCACCCCACCCCTGATGACGGACAGGAGCTACGAGCAGTACTTC
TRBV7-3	NA	TRBD2	TRBJ2-3	CASSPAGGPTDTQYF	TGTGCCAGCAGCCCAGCGGGGGGTCCCACAGATACGCAGTATTTT
TRBV6-4	NA	TRBD2	TRBJ2-1	CASSDGRGGNEQFF	TGTGCCAGCAGTGACGGGCGGGGGGGCAACGAGCAGTTCTTC
TRBV28	NA	NA	TRBJ1-2	CASSPGPVYGYTF	TGTGCCAGCAGTCCTGGGCCGGTTTATGGCTACACCTTC
TRBV7-3	NA	TRBD1	TRBJ2-5	CASSPRDRQETQYF	TGTGCCAGCAGCCCCAGGGACAGACAAGAGACCCAGTACTTC
TRBV9	NA	NA	TRBJ1-2	CASSPEGSLYGYTF	TGTGCCAGCAGCCCAGAGGGTAGTCTTTATGGCTACACCTTC
TRBV21-1	NA	NA	TRBJ2-2	CASSKESNDTGELFF	TGTGCCAGCAGCAAAGAAAGCAACGACACCGGGGAGCTGTTTTTT
TRBV6-1	NA	NA	TRBJ2-7	CASSEGEPPPTYEQYF	TGTGCCAGCAGTGAAGGCGAGCCACCCCCCACCTACGAGCAGTACTTC
TRBV4-1	NA	NA	TRBJ1-1	CASSQVHGGTEAFF	TGCGCCAGCAGCCAAGTCCACGGGGGCACTGAAGCTTTCTTT
TRBV4-2	medium-sized	TRBD2	TRBJ2-1	CASSQNQAGTYNEQFF	TGTGCCAGCAGCCAGAATCAAGCGGGAACCTACAATGAGCAGTTCTTC
TRBV6-5	NA	NA	TRBJ1-1	CASSYSAGNTEAFF	TGTGCCAGCAGTTACTCTGCAGGGAACACTGAAGCTTTCTTT
TRBV4-3	NA	NA	TRBJ1-5	CASSQDWGGNQPQHF	TGCGCCAGCAGCCAAGATTGGGGCGGCAATCAGCCCCAGCATTTT
TRBV2	NA	TRBD1	TRBJ2-2	CASSTPGQGANTGELFF	TGTGCCAGCAGTACACCGGGACAGGGGGCGAACACCGGGGAGCTGTTTTTT
TRBV10-3	once	TRBD2	TRBJ2-1	CAIRETSGRGNEQFF	TGTGCCATCAGAGAAACTAGCGGGAGGGGAAATGAGCAGTTCTTC
TRBV9	NA	TRBD1	TRBJ2-5	CASSGGQGGRETQYF	TGTGCCAGCAGCGGGGGACAGGGAGGGCGAGAGACCCAGTACTTC
TRBV6-5	NA	TRBD2	TRBJ2-5	CASSRSSGGWETQYF	TGTGCCAGCAGCCGCTCTAGCGGGGGCTGGGAGACCCAGTACTTC
TRBV30	NA	NA	TRBJ1-1	CAWKITVNTEAFF	TGTGCCTGGAAAATCACAGTGAACACTGAAGCTTTCTTT
TRBV13	NA	NA	TRBJ2-1	CASSVSGREQFF	TGTGCCAGCAGCGTAAGCGGACGTGAGCAGTTCTTC
TRBV13	NA	TRBD1	TRBJ2-7	CASSPSQGAYEQYF	TGTGCCAGCAGCCCATCCCAGGGGGCCTACGAGCAGTACTTC
TRBV9	once	TRBD2	TRBJ2-1	CASSGGGGPHNEQFF	TGTGCCAGCAGCGGGGGGGGAGGGCCGCACAATGAGCAGTTCTTC
TRBV30	NA	NA	TRBJ2-6	CAWKREISGANVLTF	TGTGCCTGGAAAAGAGAAATCTCTGGGGCCAACGTCCTGACTTTC
TRBV6-4	NA	NA	TRBJ1-1	CASSDRTPHEGWYTMNTEAFF	TGTGCCAGCAGTGACCGAACTCCCCATGAGGGATGGTATACTATGAACACTGAAGCTTTCTTT
TRBV7-9	few	NA	TRBJ2-5	CASSLRLDETQYF	TGTGCCAGCAGCCTACGACTAGATGAGACCCAGTACTTC
TRBV7-8	once	TRBD1	TRBJ1-5	CASSPGQGFQPQHF	TGTGCCAGCAGCCCGGGACAGGGGTTTCAGCCCCAGCATTTT
TRBV6-1	NA	TRBD1	TRBJ1-5	CASSEGQGAPVLTNQPQHF	TGTGCCAGCAGTGAAGGACAGGGGGCACCCGTATTGACCAATCAGCCCCAGCATTTT
TRBV27	NA	NA	TRBJ2-1	CASLSSYNEQFF	TGTGCCAGCCTGTCTTCCTACAATGAGCAGTTCTTC
TRBV7-9	NA	TRBD1	TRBJ2-5	CASSSGTGGQETQYF	TGTGCCAGCAGCTCCGGGACAGGGGGCCAAGAGACCCAGTACTTC
TRBV6-5	NA	NA	TRBJ1-6	CASSYSRDLYSTPLHF	TGTGCCAGCAGTTACTCGCGGGACCTTTATTCAACGCCCCTCCACTTT
TRBV27	NA	NA	TRBJ2-1	CASATGSSYNEQFF	TGTGCCAGCGCTACAGGTAGCTCCTACAATGAGCAGTTCTTC
TRBV29-1	NA	TRBD2	TRBJ2-7	CSVGSQRGSSYEQYF	TGCAGCGTTGGGAGTCAGCGGGGTAGCTCCTACGAGCAGTACTTC
TRBV27	NA	NA	TRBJ2-1	CASSLPGANNEQFF	TGTGCCAGCAGTTTACCAGGGGCCAACAATGAGCAGTTCTTC
TRBV21-1	medium-sized	NA	TRBJ2-7	CASSKLGRYEQYF	TGTGCCAGCAGCAAACTGGGCAGATACGAGCAGTACTTC
TRBV27	NA	NA	TRBJ2-1	CASSASQLVEQFF	TGTGCCAGCAGTGCCTCTCAGTTGGTTGAGCAGTTCTTC
TRBV7-3	NA	TRBD2	TRBJ2-3	CASSLAGSTDTQYF	TGTGCCAGTTCTCTAGCGGGCAGCACAGATACGCAGTATTTT
TRBV5-1	NA	NA	TRBJ1-2	CASRYPGREYGYTF	TGCGCCAGCAGATATCCGGGACGGGAGTATGGCTACACCTTC
TRBV28	medium-sized	NA	TRBJ2-2	CASSQGDSNTGELFF	TGTGCCAGCAGCCAAGGGGACTCGAACACCGGGGAGCTGTTTTTT
TRBV4-1	NA	NA	TRBJ1-1	CASSHRVNTEAFF	TGCGCCAGCAGCCATCGGGTGAACACTGAAGCTTTCTTT
TRBV4-3	NA	NA	TRBJ1-5	CASSHALRAGQPQHF	TGCGCCAGCAGCCACGCATTGAGGGCGGGTCAGCCCCAGCATTTT
TRBV13	NA	TRBD1	TRBJ2-1	CASSYGTGERNEQFF	TGTGCCAGCAGTTATGGGACAGGGGAGAGGAATGAGCAGTTCTTC
TRBV27	NA	TRBD1	TRBJ1-1	CASSPRGPGTEAFF	TGTGCCAGCAGTCCGAGGGGGCCGGGCACTGAAGCTTTCTTT
TRBV30	NA	NA	TRBJ2-4	CAWSSQGNIQYF	TGTGCCTGGAGTTCCCAGGGGAACATTCAGTACTTC
TRBV11-2	NA	TRBD1	TRBJ2-3	CASSFQTGGYTDTQYF	TGTGCCAGCAGCTTCCAGACAGGGGGCTACACAGATACGCAGTATTTT
TRBV29-1	few	TRBD1	TRBJ1-6	CSAGTGDGSPLHF	TGCAGCGCAGGGACAGGGGATGGGTCACCCCTCCACTTT
TRBV7-9	NA	TRBD2	TRBJ2-1	CASSSPTLTSAEQFF	TGTGCCAGCAGCTCCCCAACCTTGACTAGCGCGGAGCAGTTCTTC
TRBV10-3	NA	TRBD2	TRBJ2-1	CAIGGTSGTNEQFF	TGTGCCATCGGAGGGACTAGCGGGACCAATGAGCAGTTCTTC